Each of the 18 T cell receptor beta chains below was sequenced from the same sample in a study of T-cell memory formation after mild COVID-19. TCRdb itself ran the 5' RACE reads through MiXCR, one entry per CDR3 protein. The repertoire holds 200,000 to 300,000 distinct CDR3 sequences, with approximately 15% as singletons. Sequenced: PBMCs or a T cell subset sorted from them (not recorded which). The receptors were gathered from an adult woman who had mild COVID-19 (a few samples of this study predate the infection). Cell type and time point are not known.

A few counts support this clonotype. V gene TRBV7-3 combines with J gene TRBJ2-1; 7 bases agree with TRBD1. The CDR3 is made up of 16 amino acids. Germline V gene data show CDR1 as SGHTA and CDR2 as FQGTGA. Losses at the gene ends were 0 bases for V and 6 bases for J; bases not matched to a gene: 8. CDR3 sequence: CASSLTRQGIRNEQFF. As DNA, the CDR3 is TGTGCCAGCAGCTTAACTCGACAGGGTATCCGCAATGAGCAGTTCTTC.

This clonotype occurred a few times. This chain's CDR3 is CASSPTAGIRYEQYF. CDR3 sequence (DNA): TGTGCCAGCAGCCCTACTGCGGGTATTCGCTACGAGCAGTACTTC. This rearrangement joins TRBV12-3 or TRBV12-4 to TRBJ2-7; weak D call: TRBD2 (5 bases). Deletions cut 6 bases from V and 3 bases from J, with 18 bases between. The CDR3 has 15 residues.

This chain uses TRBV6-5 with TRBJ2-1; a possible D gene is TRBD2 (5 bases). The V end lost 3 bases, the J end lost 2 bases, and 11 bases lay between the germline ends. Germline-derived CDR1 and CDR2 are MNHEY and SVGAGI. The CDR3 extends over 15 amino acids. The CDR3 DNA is TGTGCCAGCAGTTATCCCGGACTTGCCTACAATGAGCAGTTCTTC. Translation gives CASSYPGLAYNEQFF.

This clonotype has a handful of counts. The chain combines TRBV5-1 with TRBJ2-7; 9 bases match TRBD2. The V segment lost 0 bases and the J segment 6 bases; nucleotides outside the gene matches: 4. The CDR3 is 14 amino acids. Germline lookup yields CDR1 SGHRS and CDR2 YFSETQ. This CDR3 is CASSLELAGGEQYF. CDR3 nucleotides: TGCGCCAGCAGCTTGGAACTAGCGGGCGGCGAGCAGTACTTC.

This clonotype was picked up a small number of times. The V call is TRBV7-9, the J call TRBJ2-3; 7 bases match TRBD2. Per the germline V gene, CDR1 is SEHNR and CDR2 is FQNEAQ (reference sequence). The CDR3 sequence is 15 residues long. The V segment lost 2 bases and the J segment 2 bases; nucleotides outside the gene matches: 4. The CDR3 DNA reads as TGTGCCAGCAGCTTAATAGGGAGGGTCACAGATACGCAGTATTTT. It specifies CASSLIGRVTDTQYF.

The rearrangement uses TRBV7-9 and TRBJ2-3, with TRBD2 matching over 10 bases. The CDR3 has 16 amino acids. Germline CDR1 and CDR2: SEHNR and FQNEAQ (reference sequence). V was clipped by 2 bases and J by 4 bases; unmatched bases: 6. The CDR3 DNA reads TGTGCCAGCAGCTTATCAGCGGGAGGGTTCCCAGATACGCAGTATTTT. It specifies CASSLSAGGFPDTQYF.

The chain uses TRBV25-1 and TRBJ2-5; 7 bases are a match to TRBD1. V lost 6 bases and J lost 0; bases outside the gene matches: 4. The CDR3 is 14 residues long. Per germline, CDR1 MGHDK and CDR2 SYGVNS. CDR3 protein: CASSPGQNQETQYF. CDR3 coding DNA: TGTGCCAGCAGCCCGGGACAGAACCAAGAGACCCAGTACTTC.

In nucleotides, the CDR3 is TGCGCCAGCAGCTTGGACCTGGGGGCCAATCAGCCCCAGCATTTT. Its translation: CASSLDLGANQPQHF. This chain joins TRBV5-1 and TRBJ1-5; TRBD1 is a possible D gene (6 bases). Between the trimmed V and J ends, which lost 0 bases and 3 bases, there was a span of 10 bases. Germline CDR1 is SGHRS and CDR2 is YFSETQ. There are 15 residues in the CDR3.

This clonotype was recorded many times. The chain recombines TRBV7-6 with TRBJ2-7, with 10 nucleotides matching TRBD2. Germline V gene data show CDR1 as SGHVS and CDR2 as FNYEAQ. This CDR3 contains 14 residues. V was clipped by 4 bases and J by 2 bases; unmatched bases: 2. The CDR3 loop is CASSSLAGTYEQYF. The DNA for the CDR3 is TGTGCCAGCAGCTCACTAGCGGGGACCTACGAGCAGTACTTC.

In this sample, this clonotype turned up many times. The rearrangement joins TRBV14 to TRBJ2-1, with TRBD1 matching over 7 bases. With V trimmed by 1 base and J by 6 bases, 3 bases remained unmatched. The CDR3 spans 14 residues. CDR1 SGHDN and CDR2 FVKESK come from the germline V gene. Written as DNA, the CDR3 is TGTGCCAGCAGCCAAGGACAGGGTGTCAATGAGCAGTTCTTC. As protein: CASSQGQGVNEQFF. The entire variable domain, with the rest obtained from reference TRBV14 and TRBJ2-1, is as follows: EAGVTQFPSHSVIEKGQTVTLRCDPISGHDNLYWYRRVMGKEIKFLLHFVKESKQDESGMPNNRFLAERTGGTYSTLKVQPAELEDSGVYFCASSQGQGVNEQFFGPGTRLTVL.

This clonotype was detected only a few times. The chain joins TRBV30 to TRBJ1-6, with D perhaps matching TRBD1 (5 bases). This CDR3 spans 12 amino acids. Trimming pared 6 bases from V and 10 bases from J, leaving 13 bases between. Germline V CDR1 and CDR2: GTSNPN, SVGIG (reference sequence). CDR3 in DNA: TGTGCCTGCCAAGGGGAAGGATCACCCCTCCACTTT. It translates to CACQGEGSPLHF.

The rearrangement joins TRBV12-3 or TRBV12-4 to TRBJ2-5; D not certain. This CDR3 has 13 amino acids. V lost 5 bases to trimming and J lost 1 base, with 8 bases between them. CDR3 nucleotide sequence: TGTGCCAGCAGTCCCTTCCGCCAAGAGACCCAGTACTTC. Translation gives CASSPFRQETQYF.

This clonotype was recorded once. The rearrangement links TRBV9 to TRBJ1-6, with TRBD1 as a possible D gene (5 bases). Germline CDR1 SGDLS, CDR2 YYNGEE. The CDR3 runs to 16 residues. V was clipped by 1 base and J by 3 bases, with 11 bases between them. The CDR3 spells CASSVTTEDYNSPLHF. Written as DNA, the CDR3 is TGTGCCAGCAGCGTAACGACAGAGGACTATAATTCACCCCTCCACTTT. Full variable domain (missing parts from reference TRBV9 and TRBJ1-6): DSGVTQTPKHLITATGQRVTLRCSPRSGDLSVYWYQQSLDQGLQFLIQYYNGEERAKGNILERFSAQQFPDLHSELNLSSLELGDSALYFCASSVTTEDYNSPLHFGNGTRLTVT.

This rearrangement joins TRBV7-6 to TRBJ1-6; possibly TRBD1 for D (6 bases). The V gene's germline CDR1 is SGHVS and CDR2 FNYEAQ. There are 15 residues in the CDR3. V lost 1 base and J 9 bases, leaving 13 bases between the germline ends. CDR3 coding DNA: TGTGCCAGCAGCTTAGACACAGGGCGTCGTTCACCCCTCCACTTT. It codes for CASSLDTGRRSPLHF. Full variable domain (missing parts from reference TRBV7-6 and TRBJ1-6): GAGVSQSPRYKVTKRGQDVALRCDPISGHVSLYWYRQALGQGPEFLTYFNYEAQQDKSGLPNDRFSAERPEGSISTLTIQRTEQRDSAMYRCASSLDTGRRSPLHFGNGTRLTVT.

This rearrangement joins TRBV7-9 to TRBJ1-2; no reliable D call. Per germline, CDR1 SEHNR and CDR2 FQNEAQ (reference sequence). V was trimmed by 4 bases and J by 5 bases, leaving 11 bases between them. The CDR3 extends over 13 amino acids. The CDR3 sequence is CASSSLDYYGYTF. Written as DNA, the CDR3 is TGTGCCAGCAGCTCATTGGATTATTATGGCTACACCTTC.

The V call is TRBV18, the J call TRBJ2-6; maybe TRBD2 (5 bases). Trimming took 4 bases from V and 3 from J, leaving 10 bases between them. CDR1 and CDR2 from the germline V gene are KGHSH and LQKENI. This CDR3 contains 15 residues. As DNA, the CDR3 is TGTGCCAGCTCACAGGACTTAAGTGGGGCCAACGTCCTGACTTTC. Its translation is CASSQDLSGANVLTF.

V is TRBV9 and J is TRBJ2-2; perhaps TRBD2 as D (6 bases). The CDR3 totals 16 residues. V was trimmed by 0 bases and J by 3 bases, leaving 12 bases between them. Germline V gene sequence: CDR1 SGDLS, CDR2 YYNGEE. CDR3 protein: CASSVGGSGYTGELFF. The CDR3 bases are TGTGCCAGCAGCGTAGGGGGTAGCGGCTACACCGGGGAGCTGTTTTTT.

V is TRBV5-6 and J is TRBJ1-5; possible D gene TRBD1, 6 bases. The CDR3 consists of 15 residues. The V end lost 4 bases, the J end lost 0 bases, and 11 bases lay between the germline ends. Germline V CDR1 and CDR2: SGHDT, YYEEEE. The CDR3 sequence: CASSHRDGSNQPQHF. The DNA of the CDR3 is TGTGCCAGCAGCCACAGGGATGGTAGCAATCAGCCCCAGCATTTT.